This T cell receptor beta chain was captured by sequencing in a study of cytomegalovirus exposure and HLA in healthy donors. Study-level findings and limits: Later analysis associated a missense DCLRE1C variant with TCR beta V- and J-gene trimming. Later, an analysis found that common viral pathogens appeared to be linked with several of the most significant clusters. Solely CMV serostatus was available to characterize immune exposure.

Points on this clone: Its specificity is unknown.

The CDR3 spans 15 residues. From germline, CDR1 is SGHVS and CDR2 FQNEAQ. The V and J ends lost 2 bases and 3 bases, in that order; junction bases with no gene match: 6. In the PCR, 60 Vbeta and 13 Jbeta primers were used. The protocol was immunoSEQ multiplex PCR, while the TCRdb copy is restricted to in-frame clones and leaves out a portion. The sample lists about 120,000 clones, 81% occurring once. The sequence derives from a woman aged 25 to 39 in good health and CMV-seronegative. The sample was PBMCs. The chain couples TRBV7-8 to TRBJ2-7, with 8 bases matching TRBD2. Written as DNA, the CDR3 is TGTGCCAGCAGCTTATGGCTAGCGGGCGGCTACGAGCAGTACTTC. This sequence encodes CASSLWLAGGYEQYF.